This T cell receptor beta chain was recovered during a study of T cell responses to AZD1222 COVID-19 vaccine. As for the study in general: The analysis combined second doses at about 4 or about 12 weeks. Study findings and constraints: White British people made up most donors, females outnumbered males, and clonal diversity was possibly underestimated. Elevations in Spike-specific TCR breadth and depth followed administration of two AZD1222 doses.

TCRdb keeps only in-frame clones here, not all; method: immunoSEQ multiplex PCR. The sample consists of 100,000 to 150,000 clones, 87% of them appearing once. A note on this clone: Its antigen is undetermined.

The TCR comes from an adult in good health. The sequencing here drew on peripheral blood, taken on day 0 of AZD1222 vaccination.

The CDR3 loop reads CASSYAGRSTDTQYF. DNA of the CDR3: TGTGCCAGCAGTTACGCGGGGCGAAGCACAGATACGCAGTATTTT. The chain joins TRBV6-6 to TRBJ2-3; possibly TRBD2 for D (6 bases). V shed 2 bases and J shed 0 bases, with 9 bases lying between them. CDR1 MNHNY and CDR2 SVGAGI come from the germline V gene (reference sequence). The CDR3 length is 15 residues.